This T cell receptor (beta chain) is drawn from a study of T cells in Graves' hyperthyroidism and ophthalmopathy (dated by TCRdb to 2018 to 2020). Some background on the complete study: Peripheral blood was sampled at the time of initial diagnosis, prior to any treatment. A discovery cohort of about 100 patients, 43 with Graves' ophthalmopathy and 55 to 60 with stable Graves' hyperthyroidism, was used to find distinguishing TCR V-J signatures. Prospective prediction of ophthalmopathy was tested in an independent validation cohort of approximately 19 hyperthyroidism patients and 17 patients who later progressed to ophthalmopathy. For training and testing, the roughly 97 patients in the discovery cohort were randomly divided in a 7:3 ratio. Thyroid tissue and blood T-cell repertoires from six Graves' hyperthyroidism patients were also compared in the study. Following sampling, methimazole starting at 30 mg daily was given to hyperthyroidism patients, and high-dose intravenous methylprednisolone was given to ophthalmopathy patients. According to the paper, TCR Vbeta CDR3 sequencing was carried out on approximately 140 peripheral blood samples, which came from under 50 ophthalmopathy, some 73 hyperthyroidism and approximately 17 progressor patients. Findings and caveats that apply to the study as a whole: Most expanded thyroid clonotypes (frequency above 0.001) were also detected in blood, a finding suggesting that blood repertoires may reflect thyroid immune responses. Ophthalmopathy was separated from stable hyperthyroidism by a 13 V-J signature model, with approximately 89% sensitivity and 81% to 82% specificity obtained in cross-validation and 80%/75% obtained in testing. Sample size was not statistically predetermined, and blinding of investigators to group allocation was not performed. In validation, the model predicted progression to ophthalmopathy a median of about 6.8 months before onset, with about 67% sensitivity and roughly 72% specificity.

The sample holds many counts of this clonotype. Its antigen is unknown. No per-base quality is available; no much larger clone lies one base away. TCR beta CDR3 regions were amplified from RNA transcripts. A first-round RT-PCR of the TCR CDR3 used the HTBI primer set with the Qiagen OneStep RT-PCR kit. Libraries were constructed in a second round of multiplex PCR, after which size selection and purification were carried out. Paired-end sequencing of the libraries was performed with 100 bp reads on an Illumina HiSeq2000. Per the original workflow: Raw data were processed with SOAPnuke, discarding reads with adapters, uncalled bases, mean Phred below 15, or no exact constant-primer or identifier match. High-quality paired reads were merged using COPE v1.2.5, and each unique nucleotide sequence was defined as a clonotype. MiTCR v1.1 was used to align clonotypes to the IMGT TRBV, TRBD and TRBJ reference segments. Only V-J combinations with frequency above 0.0001, covering 99% to 99.2% of repertoires, were analysed. A TCS score was defined as the ratio of F50 (clonal expansion) to E x V (chaos), with BLOSUM62-based TCRdist applied between CDR3 peptides within each V-J. Welch's t-statistics and random forest reduced 450 to 600 V-J features to 10 to 15, which were used in a naive Bayes classifier (R e1071). The public reads were run again by TCRdb, first through fastp at Q25 and then through MiXCR, and only productive beta chains were kept. Every entry covers one CDR3 protein and lists the most common genes and DNA from its rows. What appears here as the V and J calls and clone size reflects TCRdb's work, not the paper's. This sample has some 620,000 distinct CDR3 sequences in its table, and 15% to 20% of those were observed once. Approximately 3.8% of the sample is in the top ten clones.

Graves' hyperthyroidism was defined as stable when no progression to ophthalmopathy occurred over 18 months of follow-up. Hyperthyroidism patients were newly diagnosed, with disease duration under 2 months, and aged 18 to 65 years. Exclusion was applied to patients with uncontrolled infections, other autoimmune diseases, pregnancy or lactation. Clinical symptoms, serum thyroxine and TRAb, thyroid ultrasound, and orbital computed tomography formed the basis for the diagnoses. PBMCs were isolated from about 9.2 ml of fresh peripheral blood by Ficoll-Paque density gradient centrifugation. Total RNA was extracted with Trizol reagent, and quality was checked on an Agilent 2100 Bioanalyzer. CDR1 and CDR2, per the germline V gene, are SGHNT and YENEEA. The CDR3 spans 16 residues, from the cysteine through the phenylalanine. Of the read, only the CDR3 DNA is kept; its 48 bases are in frame from base 1. V is pared back by 0 bases and J by 4 bases, with 13 bases lying between the germline termini.

The rearrangement joined TRBV11-3 to TRBJ2-1, and perhaps TRBD2 as D gene, on 5 matching bases. The sample consisted of blood. This TCR was recovered from a woman aged 30 to 39 with Graves' hyperthyroidism. The CDR3 protein is CASSLDSRVTYNEQFF. The DNA sequence is given as TGTGCCAGCAGCTTAGATTCGCGGGTAACTTACAATGAGCAGTTCTTC.